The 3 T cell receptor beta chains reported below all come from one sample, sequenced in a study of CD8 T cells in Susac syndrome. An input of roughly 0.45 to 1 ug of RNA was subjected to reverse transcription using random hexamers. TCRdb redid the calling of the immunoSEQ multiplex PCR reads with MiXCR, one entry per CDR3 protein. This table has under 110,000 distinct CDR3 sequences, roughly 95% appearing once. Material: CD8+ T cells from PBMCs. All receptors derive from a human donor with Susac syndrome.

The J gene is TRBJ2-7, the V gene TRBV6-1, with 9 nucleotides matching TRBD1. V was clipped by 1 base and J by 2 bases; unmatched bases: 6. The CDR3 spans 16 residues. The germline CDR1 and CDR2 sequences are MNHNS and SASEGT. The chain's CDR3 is CASSEVGWTGAYEQYF. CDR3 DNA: TGTGCCAGCAGTGAAGTCGGGTGGACAGGGGCCTACGAGCAGTACTTC.

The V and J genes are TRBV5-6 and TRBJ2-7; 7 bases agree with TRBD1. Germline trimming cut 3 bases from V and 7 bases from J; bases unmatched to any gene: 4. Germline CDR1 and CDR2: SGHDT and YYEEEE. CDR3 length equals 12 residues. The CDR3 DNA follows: TGTGCCAGCAGCTCTCCAGGGGGTGAGCAGTACTTC. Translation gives CASSSPGGEQYF.

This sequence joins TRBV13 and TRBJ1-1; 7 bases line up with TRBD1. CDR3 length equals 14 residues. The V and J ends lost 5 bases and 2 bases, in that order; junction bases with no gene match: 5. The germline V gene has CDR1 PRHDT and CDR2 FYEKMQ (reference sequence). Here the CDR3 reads CASSHRGFNTEAFF. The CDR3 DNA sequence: TGTGCCAGCAGCCACAGGGGTTTTAACACTGAAGCTTTCTTT.